These T cell receptor beta chains were read from a single sample in a study of blood T cell repertoires in COVID-19. The repertoire was sequenced with immunoSEQ multiplex PCR; TCRdb's copy has only in-frame clones and lacks some. The sample has under 150,000 clones, 70% to 85% seen once. The source material was peripheral blood. All receptors come from a woman aged 80 or over with acute or convalescent COVID-19. CDR3s include the opening cysteine and the closing phenylalanine or tryptophan. The order of the fields is V gene, D gene, CDR3 length, CDR3 protein. D genes are given only for firm matches.

v_call: TRBV5-1; d_call: TRBD2; cdr3_length: 15; cdr3_aa: CASSQRLAGSGELFF
v_call: TRBV7-9; d_call: .; cdr3_length: 17; cdr3_aa: CASSLERTIPGTDTQYF
v_call: TRBV7-9; d_call: TRBD2; cdr3_length: 16; cdr3_aa: CASSSGTSGTPWEQYF
v_call: TRBV5-1; d_call: TRBD1; cdr3_length: 17; cdr3_aa: CASSLTGEVSFRDTQYF
v_call: TRBV11-2; d_call: .; cdr3_length: 12; cdr3_aa: CASSPPRETQYF
v_call: TRBV5-5; d_call: TRBD1; cdr3_length: 17; cdr3_aa: CASSLRAGGMTNEKLFF
v_call: TRBV30; d_call: .; cdr3_length: 20; cdr3_aa: CAWNTSPDRTYRWMNTEAFF
v_call: TRBV6-6; d_call: .; cdr3_length: 16; cdr3_aa: CASKHQRAPAYNEQFF
v_call: TRBV5-6; d_call: .; cdr3_length: 15; cdr3_aa: CASSLGWLVPNIQYF
v_call: TRBV6-2/TRBV6-3; d_call: .; cdr3_length: 17; cdr3_aa: CASSTLIALGTLYEQYF
v_call: TRBV27; d_call: .; cdr3_length: 13; cdr3_aa: CASRSRRTDTQYF
v_call: TRBV7-8; d_call: .; cdr3_length: 13; cdr3_aa: CASSLDGLQPQHF
v_call: TRBV19; d_call: .; cdr3_length: 15; cdr3_aa: CASSRQGGITYEQYF
v_call: TRBV4-3; d_call: .; cdr3_length: 12; cdr3_aa: CASSPRDGELFF
v_call: TRBV5-6; d_call: TRBD1; cdr3_length: 16; cdr3_aa: CASSMGGTGYTGELFF
v_call: TRBV6-5; d_call: TRBD2; cdr3_length: 14; cdr3_aa: CASSPGLAAGELFF
v_call: TRBV14; d_call: .; cdr3_length: 16; cdr3_aa: CASSRFLGGENTEAFF
v_call: TRBV19; d_call: .; cdr3_length: 15; cdr3_aa: CASSRWGGQEGEQYF
v_call: TRBV30; d_call: .; cdr3_length: 10; cdr3_aa: CAWRYVEAFF
v_call: TRBV7-9; d_call: .; cdr3_length: 17; cdr3_aa: CASSLAVAGMGGNEQFF
v_call: TRBV19; d_call: .; cdr3_length: 13; cdr3_aa: CASSGDLALEQFF
v_call: TRBV2; d_call: TRBD2; cdr3_length: 18; cdr3_aa: CASSPGPLAGGHQDTQYF
v_call: TRBV11-2; d_call: .; cdr3_length: 17; cdr3_aa: CASSSGAGPNSGNTIYF
v_call: TRBV4-1; d_call: .; cdr3_length: 16; cdr3_aa: CASSQVPRGANYGYTF
v_call: TRBV7-9; d_call: TRBD1; cdr3_length: 15; cdr3_aa: CASSYLGTGYQGYTF
v_call: TRBV13; d_call: TRBD1; cdr3_length: 14; cdr3_aa: CASIRQGAKTEAFF
v_call: TRBV12-5; d_call: .; cdr3_length: 14; cdr3_aa: CASGPIELYNEQFF
v_call: TRBV29-1; d_call: TRBD1; cdr3_length: 17; cdr3_aa: CSVGQGVWGLAKNIQYF
v_call: TRBV5-1; d_call: .; cdr3_length: 14; cdr3_aa: CASSLGQGGGEQYF
v_call: TRBV15; d_call: .; cdr3_length: 14; cdr3_aa: CATSRPLAGQPQHF
v_call: TRBV7-6; d_call: .; cdr3_length: 13; cdr3_aa: CASRAGDYNEQFF
v_call: TRBV6-1; d_call: .; cdr3_length: 16; cdr3_aa: CASSARTRRDTGELFF
v_call: TRBV11-2; d_call: TRBD2; cdr3_length: 15; cdr3_aa: CASSILAGGAGELFF
v_call: TRBV18; d_call: TRBD1; cdr3_length: 14; cdr3_aa: CASSPGTGDAGAFF
v_call: TRBV13; d_call: TRBD1; cdr3_length: 16; cdr3_aa: CASSLGDRASTDTQYF
v_call: TRBV5-1; d_call: TRBD2; cdr3_length: 19; cdr3_aa: CASSLGAGSGGLSSYEQYF
v_call: TRBV20-1; d_call: TRBD2; cdr3_length: 16; cdr3_aa: CSASYPSGRAKNEQFF
v_call: TRBV29-1; d_call: TRBD2; cdr3_length: 14; cdr3_aa: CSVSETSAKETQYF
v_call: TRBV7-9; d_call: TRBD1; cdr3_length: 15; cdr3_aa: CASSFGQGAEETQYF
v_call: TRBV5-1; d_call: TRBD2; cdr3_length: 15; cdr3_aa: CASSLTSGSTDTQYF